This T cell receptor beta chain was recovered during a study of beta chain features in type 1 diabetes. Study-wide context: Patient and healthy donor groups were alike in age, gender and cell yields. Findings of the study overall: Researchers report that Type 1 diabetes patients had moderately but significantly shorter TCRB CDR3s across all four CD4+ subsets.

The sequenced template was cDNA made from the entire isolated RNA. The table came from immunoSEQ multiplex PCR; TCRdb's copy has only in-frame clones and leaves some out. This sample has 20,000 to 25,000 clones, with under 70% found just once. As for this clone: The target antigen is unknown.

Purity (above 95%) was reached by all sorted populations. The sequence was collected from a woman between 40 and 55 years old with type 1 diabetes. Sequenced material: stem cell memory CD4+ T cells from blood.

The CDR3 nucleotides are TGTGCCAGTAGTACTTTACCGACTAGCGGGAGTTACGGGGAGCTGTTTTTT. Translated, it gives CASSTLPTSGSYGELFF. This chain joins TRBV19 and TRBJ2-2; 12 nucleotides agree with TRBD2. V trimming: 4 bases; J trimming: 7 bases; junction bases outside the gene matches: 10. CDR1 and CDR2 (germline): LNHDA, SQIVND (reference sequence). The CDR3 runs 17 residues.